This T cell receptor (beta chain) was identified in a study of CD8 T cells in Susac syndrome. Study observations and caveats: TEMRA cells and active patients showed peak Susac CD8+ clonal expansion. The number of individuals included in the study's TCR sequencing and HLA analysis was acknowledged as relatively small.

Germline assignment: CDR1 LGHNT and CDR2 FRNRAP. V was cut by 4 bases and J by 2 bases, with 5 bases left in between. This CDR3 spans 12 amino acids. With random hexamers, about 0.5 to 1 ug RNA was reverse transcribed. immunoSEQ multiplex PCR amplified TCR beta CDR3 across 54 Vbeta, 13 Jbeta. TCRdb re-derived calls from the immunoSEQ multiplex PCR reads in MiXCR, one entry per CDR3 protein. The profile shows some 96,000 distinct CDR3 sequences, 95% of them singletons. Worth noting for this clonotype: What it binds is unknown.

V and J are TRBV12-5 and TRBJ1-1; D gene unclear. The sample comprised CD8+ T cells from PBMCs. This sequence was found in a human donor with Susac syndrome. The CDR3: CASGWANTEAFF. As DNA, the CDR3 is TGTGCTAGTGGTTGGGCCAACACTGAAGCTTTCTTT.